Listed here are 27 T cell receptor beta chains from one sample, sequenced in a study of blood T cell repertoires in COVID-19 (dated by TCRdb to 2020 to 2021). Library preparation employed the immunoSEQ multiplex PCR assay. The table was pulled from immuneACCESS by TCRdb, which kept in-frame rearrangements only. Such tables lose some clones; where checked, under half of the loss comes from unresolved V genes, and the rest has no known cause. Within this sample are under 200,000 clones, with roughly 72% of them counted one time only. 3% to 4.5% of the sample is taken by the ten largest. Sequencing was done on a sample of peripheral blood. These receptors were obtained from a woman of 80 years or more with acute or convalescent COVID-19.

The chain couples TRBV15 to TRBJ1-5; D is perhaps TRBD1 (6 bases). Germline V gene data show CDR1 as LNHNV and CDR2 as YYDKDF (reference sequence). The CDR3 loop spans 17 amino acids. V lost 4 bases and J lost 4, with 20 bases in between. The CDR3 sequence: CATSIPGGAVRNQPQHF. As DNA, the CDR3 is TGTGCCACCAGCATCCCCGGGGGGGCCGTGAGAAATCAGCCCCAGCATTTT.

A word on this clone: Other DNA variants within this sample encode the same CDR3. The chain employs TRBV7-8 and TRBJ2-7; D is unresolved. The CDR3 has 13 amino acids. V shed 1 base and J shed 3 bases, with 7 bases lying between them. Germline CDR1 SGHVS, CDR2 FQNEAQ. In DNA form, the CDR3 reads TGTGCCAGCAGCTTAGACACCCTCTACGAGCAGTACTTC. Encoded protein: CASSLDTLYEQYF.

V is TRBV6-2 or TRBV6-3 and J is TRBJ1-1; 10 positions agree with TRBD1. The CDR3 spans 16 residues. The junction had 4 bases not matched to a gene; V was cut back by 2 bases and J by 1 base. In germline, CDR1 is MNHEY, CDR2 SVGEGT. The CDR3 here is CASSYPWTGGNTEAFF. The CDR3, as DNA: TGTGCCAGCAGTTACCCCTGGACAGGGGGGAACACTGAAGCTTTCTTT.

This clone appeared a few times. In DNA form, the CDR3 reads TGTGCCACGAGGGACAGGGCTTTTGAAAAACTGTTTTTT. This gives the protein CATRDRAFEKLFF. V and J are TRBV19 and TRBJ1-4, with 9 bases that match TRBD1. The CDR3 loop spans 13 amino acids. Germline values: CDR1 LNHDA, CDR2 SQIVND (reference sequence). V lost 10 bases and J lost 7; bases outside the gene matches: 7.

This chain links TRBV5-5 with TRBJ2-7; D gene ambiguous. V shed 1 base and J shed 3 bases, with 11 bases lying between them. The CDR3 has 14 residues. The V gene's germline CDR1 is SGHKS and CDR2 YYEKEE (reference sequence). The CDR3 DNA reads TGTGCCAGCAGCTTGTCCCCAGAATACTACGAGCAGTACTTC. Its translation: CASSLSPEYYEQYF.

The rearrangement uses TRBV6-1 and TRBJ2-7, with D perhaps TRBD2 (7 bases). The V and J ends lost 3 bases and 2 bases respectively, with 14 bases between them. CDR3 size: 15 residues. Germline assignment: CDR1 MNHNS and CDR2 SASEGT. CDR3 bases: TGTGCCAGCAGTGAGACATGGGAGGGGGCCTACGAGCAGTACTTC. This translates into CASSETWEGAYEQYF.

This chain joins TRBV9 and TRBJ2-2; TRBD1 matches at 7 bases. This CDR3 is built from 14 residues. Germline V gives CDR1 SGDLS, CDR2 YYNGEE. V lost 3 bases, J lost 6 bases, and 5 bases stayed unmatched. CDR3 nucleotide sequence: TGTGCCAGCAGCGAGGGGACAGCGGCCGGGGAGCTGTTTTTT. It codes for CASSEGTAAGELFF.

The chain combines TRBV18 with TRBJ2-3, with a tentative D call TRBD2 (5 bases). CDR3 size: 15 residues. The germline V and J ends were trimmed by 3 bases and 2 bases, with 12 bases remaining between them. Germline V CDR1 and CDR2: KGHSH, LQKENI. The CDR3 loop reads CASSPASRYTDTQYF. CDR3 in DNA: TGTGCCAGCTCACCCGCTAGCCGTTACACAGATACGCAGTATTTT.

This clone was found a few times. The rearrangement uses TRBV19 and TRBJ1-2, with 7 bases aligning to TRBD1. In germline, CDR1 is LNHDA, CDR2 SQIVND (reference sequence). With V trimmed by 6 bases and J by 4 bases, 11 bases remained unmatched. The CDR3 has 15 amino acids. The CDR3 DNA reads TGTGCCAGTAGCTCCGACAGGGACGGGGTCTATGGCTACACCTTC. Protein sequence: CASSSDRDGVYGYTF. The full variable domain, completed using reference TRBV19 and TRBJ1-2, is DGGITQSPKYLFRKEGQNVTLSCEQNLNHDAMYWYRQDPGQGLRLIYYSQIVNDFQKGDIAEGYSVSREKKESFPLTVTSAQKNPTAFYLCASSSDRDGVYGYTFGSGTRLTVV.

This clone has just one count. The chain employs TRBV11-3 and TRBJ2-3; 8 bases are a match to TRBD1. V lost 4 bases, J lost 2 bases, and 5 bases stayed unmatched. CDR1 and CDR2 from the germline V gene are SGHNT and YENEEA. CDR3 length: 15 residues. The DNA for the CDR3 is TGTGCCAGCAGCTCCGGACAGGGCAACACAGATACGCAGTATTTT. Its protein product is CASSSGQGNTDTQYF.

The V call is TRBV6-5, the J call TRBJ1-6; D unresolved. The CDR3 has 15 residues. CDR1 MNHEY and CDR2 SVGAGI come from the germline V gene. Trimming left V 6 bases short and J 7 bases short, with 16 bases between. CDR3 sequence: CASSYAAETNSPLHF. As DNA, the CDR3 is TGTGCCAGCAGCTACGCGGCAGAGACCAATTCACCCCTCCACTTT.

V is TRBV7-9 and J is TRBJ1-3, with a weak D call TRBD1 (6 bases). Deletions cut 2 bases from V and 0 bases from J, with 11 bases between. Germline V lookup: CDR1 SEHNR, CDR2 FQNEAQ (reference sequence). CDR3 length: 16 amino acids. This chain's CDR3 is CASSLPGTSSGNTIYF. CDR3 in DNA: TGTGCCAGCAGCTTACCCGGGACAAGCTCTGGAAACACCATATATTTT.

The V gene is TRBV7-2, the J gene TRBJ2-4, with D possibly TRBD1 on 5 matching bases. Looked up from germline, CDR1 is SGHTA and CDR2 is FQGNSA. V was clipped by 5 bases and J by 9 bases, with 8 bases between them. The CDR3 is 11 residues long. The CDR3 coding sequence is TGTGCCAGCAGCAACAGGACCATTCAGTACTTC. It encodes CASSNRTIQYF. The whole variable domain, filled in from reference TRBV7-2 and TRBJ2-4, reads GAGVSQSPSNKVTEKGKDVELRCDPISGHTALYWYRQSLGQGLEFLIYFQGNSAPDKSGLPSDRFSAERTGGSVSTLTIQRTQQEDSAVYLCASSNRTIQYFGAGTRLSVL.

This clone appeared a few times. This rearrangement joins TRBV5-1 to TRBJ2-2, with TRBD1 matching 7 bases. There are 16 residues in the CDR3. V was pared by 3 bases and J by 1 base, with 6 bases of the junction left unmatched. The germline V gene has CDR1 SGHRS and CDR2 YFSETQ. The CDR3 DNA follows: TGCGCCAGCAGCTCCGGACAGGAGTGGAACACCGGGGAGCTGTTTTTT. Amino acids: CASSSGQEWNTGELFF.

The genes are TRBV2 and TRBJ1-6; 8 bases match TRBD1. J lost 5 bases, V lost 2 bases, and 17 bases had no gene match. CDR1 is SNHLY, CDR2 FYNNEI, per germline. The CDR3 runs 20 residues. The CDR3, as DNA: TGTGCCAGCAGTGAATGGAGGACAGGGTCCCTATCTGCGAATAATTCACCCCTCCACTTT. Encoded protein: CASSEWRTGSLSANNSPLHF.

CDR3: CASSEQTQGTGNTIYF. The CDR3 coding sequence is TGTGCCAGTAGTGAACAAACCCAGGGGACTGGAAACACCATATATTTT. The rearrangement links TRBV19 to TRBJ1-3; the D gene is possibly TRBD1 (6 bases). Germline CDR1 LNHDA, CDR2 SQIVND (reference sequence). This CDR3 contains 16 residues. The V end lost 5 bases, the J end lost 2 bases, and 16 bases lay between the germline ends.

The chain combines TRBV18 with TRBJ1-1; possibly TRBD1 for D (5 bases). V lost 6 bases to trimming and J lost 3 bases, with 11 bases between them. There are 13 residues in the CDR3. CDR1 KGHSH and CDR2 LQKENI come from the germline V gene. CDR3 region: CASSGTSDTEAFF. CDR3 nucleotide sequence: TGTGCCAGCTCGGGGACTTCCGACACTGAAGCTTTCTTT. Combining the CDR3 with reference TRBV18 and TRBJ1-1 gives the whole variable domain NAGVMQNPRHLVRRRGQEARLRCSPMKGHSHVYWYRQLPEEGLKFMVYLQKENIIDESGMPKERFSAEFPKEGPSILRIQQVVRGDSAAYFCASSGTSDTEAFFGQGTRLTVV.

The V and J genes are TRBV12-3 or TRBV12-4 and TRBJ1-1; tentative D call: TRBD1 (6 bases). Trimming removed 5 bases at V and 5 bases at J, with 12 bases between. This CDR3 has 13 amino acids. CDR3 region: CASSVDRGTEAFF. The CDR3 DNA reads TGTGCCAGCAGTGTGGACAGAGGGACTGAAGCTTTCTTT.

V gene TRBV7-6 combines with J gene TRBJ2-7; 9 positions agree with TRBD1. Trimming at V came to 0 bases and at J to 7 bases, leaving 7 bases not matched to a gene. This CDR3 spans 15 amino acids. Germline values: CDR1 SGHVS, CDR2 FNYEAQ. Here the CDR3 DNA reads TGTGCCAGCAGCTTAGCAGCGGGACAGGGTGGAGAGCAGTACTTC. Its translation is CASSLAAGQGGEQYF.

The chain joins TRBV9 to TRBJ1-1, with a weak D call TRBD1 (5 bases). The CDR3 is 15 amino acids. Trimming cost V 0 bases and J 6 bases, with 15 bases left between them. Germline CDR1 SGDLS, CDR2 YYNGEE. The CDR3: CASSVEGERYSEAFF. The CDR3 DNA follows: TGTGCCAGCAGCGTAGAAGGGGAACGTTATTCTGAAGCTTTCTTT.

The chain links TRBV5-1 to TRBJ2-3; 10 bases align to TRBD1. The CDR3 has 15 residues. CDR1 and CDR2 (germline): SGHRS, YFSETQ. After removal of 5 bases from V and 1 base from J, the junction contained 4 bases not matched to a gene. For the CDR3, the DNA is TGCGCCAGCAGAACCGGGACAGGGGGCACAGATACGCAGTATTTT. It is translated as CASRTGTGGTDTQYF. The whole variable domain, filled in from reference TRBV5-1 and TRBJ2-3, reads KAGVTQTPRYLIKTRGQQVTLSCSPISGHRSVSWYQQTPGQGLQFLFEYFSETQRNKGNFPGRFSGRQFSNSRSEMNVSTLELGDSALYLCASRTGTGGTDTQYFGPGTRLTVL.

This chain links TRBV5-1 with TRBJ2-7; TRBD1 aligns across 9 bases. Germline assignment: CDR1 SGHRS and CDR2 YFSETQ. This CDR3 has 17 residues. Trimming removed 4 bases from V and 0 bases from J; junction bases left unmatched: 11. The CDR3 reads CASSPRYGTGNSYEQYF. CDR3 DNA: TGCGCCAGCAGCCCGCGTTATGGGACAGGGAACTCCTACGAGCAGTACTTC.

The chain links TRBV4-1 to TRBJ1-5; 10 bases map to TRBD1. In germline, CDR1 is MGHRA, CDR2 YSYEKL. The V and J ends lost 1 base and 6 bases, in that order; junction bases with no gene match: 6. CDR3 length equals 16 residues. The CDR3 nucleotides are TGCGCCAGCAGCCAAGGTGCGGGACAGGGGCTTCAGCCCCAGCATTTT. Residues: CASSQGAGQGLQPQHF.

The rearrangement links TRBV5-1 to TRBJ1-6; D is perhaps TRBD1 (5 bases). Trimming left V 2 bases short and J 7 bases short, with 13 bases between. The CDR3 covers 15 residues. Germline CDR1 reads SGHRS; CDR2 reads YFSETQ. The CDR3 coding sequence is TGCGCCAGCAGCTTAGACAGCCTTTCCAATTCACCCCTCCACTTT. Residues: CASSLDSLSNSPLHF.

The chain employs TRBV7-8 and TRBJ1-1, with TRBD1 identical over 9 bases. Germline CDR1 and CDR2: SGHVS and FQNEAQ. Trimming took 5 bases from V and 5 from J; bases not matched to a gene: 9. CDR3 length: 15 residues. DNA for the CDR3: TGTGCCAGCAGCCAGAGGACAGGGGATATGACTGAAGCTTTCTTT. This sequence encodes CASSQRTGDMTEAFF.

This clone appeared a single time. V gene TRBV5-1 combines with J gene TRBJ1-1, with 8 bases matching TRBD1. The V gene end was trimmed by 0 bases and the J gene end by 4 bases; junction bases not matched to a gene: 2. The germline CDR1 and CDR2 sequences are SGHRS and YFSETQ. The CDR3 consists of 14 residues. The CDR3 DNA reads as TGCGCCAGCAGCTTGGCCCAGGGGGCCACTGAAGCTTTCTTT. It yields the protein CASSLAQGATEAFF.

The gene calls are TRBV6-1 and TRBJ1-6; 7 bases are shared with TRBD1. V shed 4 bases and J 9 bases; nucleotides not matched to a gene: 12. Germline V gene sequence: CDR1 MNHNS, CDR2 SASEGT. CDR3 length equals 16 residues. The CDR3 DNA sequence: TGTGCCAGCAGTGTATGGGCTGACAGGGTTGGTTCACCCCTCCACTTT. Protein product: CASSVWADRVGSPLHF.